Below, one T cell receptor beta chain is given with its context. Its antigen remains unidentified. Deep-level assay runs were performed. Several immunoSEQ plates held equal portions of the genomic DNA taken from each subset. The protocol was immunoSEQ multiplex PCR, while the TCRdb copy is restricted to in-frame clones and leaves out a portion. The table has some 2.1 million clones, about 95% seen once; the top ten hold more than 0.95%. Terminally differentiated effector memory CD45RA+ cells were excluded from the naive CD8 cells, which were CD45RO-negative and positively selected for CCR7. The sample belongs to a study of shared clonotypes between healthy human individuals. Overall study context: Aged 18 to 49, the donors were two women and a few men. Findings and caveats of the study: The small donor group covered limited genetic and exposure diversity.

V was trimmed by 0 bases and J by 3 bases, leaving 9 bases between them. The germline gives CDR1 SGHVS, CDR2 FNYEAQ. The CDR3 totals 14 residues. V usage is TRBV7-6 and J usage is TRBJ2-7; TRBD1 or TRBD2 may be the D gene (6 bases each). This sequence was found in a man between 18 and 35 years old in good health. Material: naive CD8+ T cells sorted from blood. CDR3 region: CASSLARGHYEQYF. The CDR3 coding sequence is TGTGCCAGCAGCTTAGCGCGGGGACACTACGAGCAGTACTTC.